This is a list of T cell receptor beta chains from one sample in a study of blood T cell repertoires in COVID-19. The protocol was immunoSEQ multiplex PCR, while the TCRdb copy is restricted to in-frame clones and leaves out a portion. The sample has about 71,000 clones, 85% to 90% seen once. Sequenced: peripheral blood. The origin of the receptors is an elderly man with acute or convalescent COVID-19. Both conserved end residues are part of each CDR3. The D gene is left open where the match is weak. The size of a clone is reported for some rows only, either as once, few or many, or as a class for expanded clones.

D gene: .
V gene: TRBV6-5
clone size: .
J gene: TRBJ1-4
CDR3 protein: CASTVSATNEKLFF
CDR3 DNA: TGTGCCAGCACCGTATCTGCAACTAATGAAAAACTGTTTTTT

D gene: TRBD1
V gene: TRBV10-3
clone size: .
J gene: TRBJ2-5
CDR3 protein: CAISALSGGLETQYF
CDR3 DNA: TGTGCCATCAGCGCTTTGTCAGGGGGCTTAGAGACCCAGTACTTC

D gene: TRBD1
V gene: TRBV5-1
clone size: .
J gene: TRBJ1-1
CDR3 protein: CASSFGTGGMVTEAFF
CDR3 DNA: TGCGCCAGCAGCTTTGGGACAGGGGGCATGGTGACTGAAGCTTTCTTT

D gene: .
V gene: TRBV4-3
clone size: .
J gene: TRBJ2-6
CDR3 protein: CASSQDQMVGVTGANVLTF
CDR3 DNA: TGCGCCAGCAGCCAAGATCAAATGGTAGGGGTAACTGGGGCCAACGTCCTGACTTTC

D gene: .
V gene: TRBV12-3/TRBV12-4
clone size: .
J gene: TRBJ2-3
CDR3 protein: CASSSQDTQYF
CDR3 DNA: TGTGCCAGCAGTTCACAAGATACGCAGTATTTT

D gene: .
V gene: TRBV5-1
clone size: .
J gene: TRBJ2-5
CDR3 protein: CASTTSGSQETQYF
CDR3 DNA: TGCGCCAGCACCACCTCCGGGAGCCAAGAGACCCAGTACTTC

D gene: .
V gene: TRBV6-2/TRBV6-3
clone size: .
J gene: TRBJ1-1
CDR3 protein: CASSYGQSEAFF
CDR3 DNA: TGTGCCAGCAGCTATGGTCAGTCTGAAGCTTTCTTT

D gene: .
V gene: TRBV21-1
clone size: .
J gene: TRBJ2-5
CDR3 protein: CASSYGTSGPPHQETQYF
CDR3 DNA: TGTGCCAGCAGCTACGGGACTAGCGGACCACCCCACCAAGAGACCCAGTACTTC

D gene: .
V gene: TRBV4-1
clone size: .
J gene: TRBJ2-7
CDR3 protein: CASSQVSSSHEQYF
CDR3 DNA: TGCGCCAGCAGCCAAGTATCTAGTTCCCACGAGCAGTACTTC

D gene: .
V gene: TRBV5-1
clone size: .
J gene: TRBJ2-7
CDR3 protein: CASSSAGRGSYEQYF
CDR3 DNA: TGCGCCAGCAGCTCGGCGGGGCGGGGCTCCTACGAGCAGTACTTC

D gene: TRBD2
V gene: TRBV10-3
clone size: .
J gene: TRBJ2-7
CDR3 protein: CAISGGTRNYEQYF
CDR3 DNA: TGTGCCATCAGTGGCGGGACTAGAAACTACGAGCAGTACTTC

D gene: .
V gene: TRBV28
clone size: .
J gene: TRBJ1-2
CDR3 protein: CASSLIQALYGYTF
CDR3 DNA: TGTGCCAGCAGCCTTATACAGGCGCTTTATGGCTACACCTTC

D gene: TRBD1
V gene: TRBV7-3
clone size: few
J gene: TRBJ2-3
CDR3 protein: CASSAQGARTDTQYF
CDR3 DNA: TGTGCCAGCAGCGCACAGGGGGCCCGCACAGATACGCAGTATTTT